Each of the 5 T cell receptor beta chains below was sequenced from the same sample in a study of T-cell reconstitution after alpha-beta-depleted transplantation in children. This sample's TCRbeta library carried unique molecular identifier barcodes. TCRdb independently ran MiXCR on the PCR reads; one entry per CDR3 protein. Here the sample spans about 350,000 distinct CDR3 sequences, 16% being singletons. Sequenced here: PBMCs, mostly from graft donor cells, sampled 360 days after TCRalphabeta/CD19-depleted stem cell transplant. These receptors were taken from a male patient between 2 and 10 years old who had a stem cell transplant for acute lymphoblastic leukemia, so the T cells may come from the graft donor.

In this sample, this clonotype turned up a few times. This chain joins TRBV12-3 or TRBV12-4 and TRBJ1-4; 7 bases agree with TRBD1. The CDR3 is 15 amino acids. V shed 3 bases and J 8 bases; nucleotides not matched to a gene: 9. The CDR3 DNA follows: TGTGCCAGCAGTTTGCGGACAGGTTGGGGGGAAAAACTGTTTTTT. Its protein product is CASSLRTGWGEKLFF.

This chain connects TRBV27 to TRBJ2-4; 8 nucleotides align to TRBD2. The CDR3 sequence is 15 residues long. The junction had 9 bases not matched to a gene; V was cut back by 4 bases and J by 7 bases. The germline V gene encodes CDR1 MNHEY and CDR2 SMNVEV (reference sequence). The CDR3 loop is CASSSRGLVGNIQYF. The CDR3 DNA is TGTGCCAGCAGTTCAAGGGGACTAGTAGGGAACATTCAGTACTTC.

The chain recombines TRBV28 with TRBJ1-2; no firm D call. The germline V gene has CDR1 MDHEN and CDR2 SYDVKM. V was shortened by 6 bases and J by 5 bases, with 16 bases between the two germline ends. CDR3 length equals 14 residues. This CDR3 reads CASSLGPFPYGYTF. CDR3 nucleotides: TGTGCCAGCAGCCTTGGACCTTTTCCGTATGGCTACACCTTC.

The chain couples TRBV6-1 to TRBJ1-3; D is unclear. The CDR3 extends over 15 amino acids. V was trimmed by 7 bases and J by 0 bases, leaving 13 bases between them. Germline V lookup: CDR1 MNHNS, CDR2 SASEGT. As DNA, the CDR3 is TGTGCCAGCAACTACGAGGGAATCTCTGGAAACACCATATATTTT. Translating it yields CASNYEGISGNTIYF.

This clonotype occurred a few times. The genes are TRBV9 and TRBJ2-2; TRBD1 matches 7 bases. Trimming at V came to 4 bases and at J to 5 bases, leaving 11 bases not matched to a gene. CDR1 is SGDLS and CDR2 is YYNGEE in the germline V gene. The CDR3 length is 16 residues. The CDR3 is CASSTPQGTDTGELFF. CDR3 nucleotide sequence: TGTGCCAGCAGCACCCCACAGGGGACAGATACCGGGGAGCTGTTTTTT.